A selection of T cell receptor beta chains follows, all from one sample in a study of T cells in Graves' hyperthyroidism and ophthalmopathy. TCRdb re-derived calls from the multiplex PCR reads in MiXCR, one entry per CDR3 protein. This sample yields 20,000 to 30,000 distinct CDR3 sequences, of which 45% to 55% are seen a single time; around 23% belongs to the top ten. Source material: blood. Source of these receptors: a woman aged 40 to 50 with Graves' hyperthyroidism that later progressed to Graves' ophthalmopathy. Each CDR3 is given without its conserved first and last residue.

TRBJ2-3,TRBV28,ASSPGGKDTQY
TRBJ2-2,TRBV2,ASKERDLNTGELF
TRBJ1-6,TRBV5-1,ASSLDRSRSPLH
TRBJ1-1,TRBV10-3,AITTDMNTEAF
TRBJ2-1,TRBV10-2,ASRLANEQF
TRBJ2-5,TRBV20-1,SATGFNPTGAETQY
TRBJ2-1,TRBV6-6,AIEGQEGDEQF
TRBJ2-7,TRBV2,ASSVTGASGEQY
TRBJ1-1,TRBV20-1,SARPLGEGTEAF
TRBJ1-2,TRBV19,ASSLGTQGTYGYT
TRBJ1-1,TRBV10-3,AIGAVMNTEAF
TRBJ1-2,TRBV7-9,ASSFRTSNYGYT
TRBJ2-5,TRBV2,ASRRGWGETQY
TRBJ1-3,TRBV19,ASSMGPGNTIY
TRBJ1-2,TRBV7-9,ASTGGFGYT
TRBJ2-5,TRBV20-1,SAKRPAGYQETQY
TRBJ2-7,TRBV19,ASSPGDRGLYEQY
TRBJ1-6,TRBV7-2,ASSIYRGTMDSPLH
TRBJ2-7,TRBV2,ASRPGLAGKNEQY
TRBJ2-1,TRBV2,ASSGGLAGYNEQF
TRBJ1-4,TRBV20-1,SALQGPTNEKLF
TRBJ1-5,TRBV20-1,RASRDRISDQPQH
TRBJ1-1,TRBV5-1,ASSLLGSERVNTEAF
TRBJ1-6,TRBV11-3,ASSFGTGGNSPLH
TRBJ1-2,TRBV7-2,ASSLMTGSDSGYT
TRBJ2-7,TRBV20-1,SARDIRPSYEQY
TRBJ1-5,TRBV12-3/TRBV12-4,ASSLRVGGISQPLH
TRBJ1-1,TRBV6-1,ASNPFQNTEAF
TRBJ1-2,TRBV28,ASSAAGTGSYT
TRBJ1-4,TRBV5-4,ASSKRDGNNEKLF
TRBJ2-7,TRBV7-2,ASSSRRWERHEQY
TRBJ2-5,TRBV7-9,ASSLRTSGSGETQY